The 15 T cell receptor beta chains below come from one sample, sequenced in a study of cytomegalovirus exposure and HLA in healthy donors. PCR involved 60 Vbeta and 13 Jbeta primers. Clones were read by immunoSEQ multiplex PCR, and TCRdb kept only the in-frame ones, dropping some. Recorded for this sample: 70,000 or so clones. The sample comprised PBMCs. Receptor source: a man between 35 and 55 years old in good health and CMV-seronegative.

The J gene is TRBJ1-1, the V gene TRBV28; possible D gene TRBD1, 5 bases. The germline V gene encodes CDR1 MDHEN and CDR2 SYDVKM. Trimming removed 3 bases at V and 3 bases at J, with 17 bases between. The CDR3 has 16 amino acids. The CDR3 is CASSFIVRGLHTEAFF. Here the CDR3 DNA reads TGTGCCAGCAGTTTCATCGTGCGGGGACTGCACACTGAAGCTTTCTTT.

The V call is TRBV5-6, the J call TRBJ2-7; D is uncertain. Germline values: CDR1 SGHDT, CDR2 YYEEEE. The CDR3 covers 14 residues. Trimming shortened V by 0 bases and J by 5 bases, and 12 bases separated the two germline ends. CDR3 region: CASSLGVGFNEQYF. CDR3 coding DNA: TGTGCCAGCAGCTTGGGGGTGGGCTTCAACGAGCAGTACTTC.

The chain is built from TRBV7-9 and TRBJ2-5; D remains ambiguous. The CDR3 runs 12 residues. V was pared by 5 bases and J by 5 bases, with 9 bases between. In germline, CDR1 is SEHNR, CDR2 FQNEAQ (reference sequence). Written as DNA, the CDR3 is TGTGCCAGCAGCCTAAACTGGGAGACCCAGTACTTC. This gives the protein CASSLNWETQYF.

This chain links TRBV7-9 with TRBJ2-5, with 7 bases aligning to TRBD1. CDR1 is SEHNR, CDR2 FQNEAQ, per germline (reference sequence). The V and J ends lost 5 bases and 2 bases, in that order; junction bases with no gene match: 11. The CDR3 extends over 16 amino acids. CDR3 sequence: CASSTEGQRLQETQYF. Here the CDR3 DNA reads TGTGCCAGCAGCACTGAGGGACAGAGACTACAAGAGACCCAGTACTTC.

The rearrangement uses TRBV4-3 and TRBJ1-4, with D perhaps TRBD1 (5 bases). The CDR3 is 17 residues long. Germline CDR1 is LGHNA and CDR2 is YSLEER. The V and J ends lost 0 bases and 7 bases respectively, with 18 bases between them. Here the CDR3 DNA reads TGCGCCAGCAGCCAAGAAGGGGCACGGGCGTATTCTGAAAAACTGTTTTTT. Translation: CASSQEGARAYSEKLFF.

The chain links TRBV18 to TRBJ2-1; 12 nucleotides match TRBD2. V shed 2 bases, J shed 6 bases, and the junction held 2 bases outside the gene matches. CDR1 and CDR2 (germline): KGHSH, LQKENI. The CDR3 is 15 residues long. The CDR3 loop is CASSPALAGGNEQFF. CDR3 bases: TGTGCCAGCTCACCAGCACTAGCGGGAGGCAATGAGCAGTTCTTC.

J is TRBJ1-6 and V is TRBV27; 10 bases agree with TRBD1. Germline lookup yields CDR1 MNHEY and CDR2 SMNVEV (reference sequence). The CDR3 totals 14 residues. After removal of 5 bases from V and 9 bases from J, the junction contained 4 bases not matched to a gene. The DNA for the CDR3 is TGTGCCAGCAGTCCCGGGACAGGGGCTTCACCCCTCCACTTT. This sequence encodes CASSPGTGASPLHF.

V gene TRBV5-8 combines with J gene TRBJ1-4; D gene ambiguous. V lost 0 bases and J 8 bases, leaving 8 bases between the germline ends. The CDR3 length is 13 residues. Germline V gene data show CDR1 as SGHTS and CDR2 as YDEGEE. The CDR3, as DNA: TGTGCCAGCAGCTTGGAGTTTGGCGAAAAACTGTTTTTT. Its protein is CASSLEFGEKLFF. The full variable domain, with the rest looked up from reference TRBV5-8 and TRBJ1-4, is EAGVTQSPTHLIKTRGQQATLRCSPISGHTSVYWYQQALGLGLQFLLWYDEGEERNRGNFPPRFSGRQFPNYSSELNVNALELEDSALYLCASSLEFGEKLFFGSGTQLSVL.

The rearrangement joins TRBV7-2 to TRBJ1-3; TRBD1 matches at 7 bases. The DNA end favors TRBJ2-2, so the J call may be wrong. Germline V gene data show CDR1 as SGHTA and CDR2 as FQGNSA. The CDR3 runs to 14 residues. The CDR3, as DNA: TGTGCCAGCAGTAGGGACAGGAACACCGGGGAGCTGTTTTTT. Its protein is CASSRDRNTGELFF.

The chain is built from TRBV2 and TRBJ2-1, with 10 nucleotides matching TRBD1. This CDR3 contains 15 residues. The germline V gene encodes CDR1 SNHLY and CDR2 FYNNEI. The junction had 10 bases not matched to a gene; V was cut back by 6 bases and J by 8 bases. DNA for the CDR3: TGTGCCAGCAGAACTCCGGGACAGGGGTCCGATGAGCAGTTCTTC. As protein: CASRTPGQGSDEQFF.

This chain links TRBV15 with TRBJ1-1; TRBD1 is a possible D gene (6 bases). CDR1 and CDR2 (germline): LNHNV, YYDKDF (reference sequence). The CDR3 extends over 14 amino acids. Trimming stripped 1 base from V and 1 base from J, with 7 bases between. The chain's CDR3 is CATSRADRNTEAFF. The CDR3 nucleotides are TGTGCCACCAGCAGAGCGGACAGGAACACTGAAGCTTTCTTT.

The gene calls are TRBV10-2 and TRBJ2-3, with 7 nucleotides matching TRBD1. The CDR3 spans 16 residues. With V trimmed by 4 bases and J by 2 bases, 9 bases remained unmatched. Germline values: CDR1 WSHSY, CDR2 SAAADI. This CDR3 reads CASSVAPGQNTDTQYF. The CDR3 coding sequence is TGCGCCAGCAGTGTCGCTCCGGGACAGAACACAGATACGCAGTATTTT.

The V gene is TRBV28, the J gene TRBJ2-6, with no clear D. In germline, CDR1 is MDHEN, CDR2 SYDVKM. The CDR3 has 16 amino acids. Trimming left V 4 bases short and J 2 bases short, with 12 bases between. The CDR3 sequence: CASSSLGITGANVLTF. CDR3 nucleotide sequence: TGTGCCAGCAGTTCTCTGGGCATAACTGGGGCCAACGTCCTGACTTTC.

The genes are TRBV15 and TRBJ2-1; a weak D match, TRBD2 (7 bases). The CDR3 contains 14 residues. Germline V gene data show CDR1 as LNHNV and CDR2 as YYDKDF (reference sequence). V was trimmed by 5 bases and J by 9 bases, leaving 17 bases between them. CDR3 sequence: CATSGNGGASEQFF. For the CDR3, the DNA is TGTGCCACCAGCGGAAATGGGGGGGCCTCTGAGCAGTTCTTC.

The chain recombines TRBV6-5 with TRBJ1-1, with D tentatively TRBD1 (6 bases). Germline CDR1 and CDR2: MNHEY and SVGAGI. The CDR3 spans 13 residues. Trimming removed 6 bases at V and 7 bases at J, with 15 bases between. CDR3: CASSRGQRFEAFF. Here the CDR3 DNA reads TGTGCCAGCAGCCGAGGACAGCGCTTTGAAGCTTTCTTT.